Each of the 6 T cell receptor beta chains below was sequenced from the same sample in a study of cytomegalovirus exposure and HLA in healthy donors. PCR primers comprised 60 Vbeta and 13 Jbeta primers. TCRdb's copy holds only in-frame clones and misses some; the assay was immunoSEQ multiplex PCR. The data contain tens of thousands of clones, 73% of them singletons. The sequenced sample was PBMCs. Receptors originate from a man in his fifties or sixties in good health and CMV-seronegative.

The rearrangement joins TRBV27 to TRBJ2-7, with a weak D call TRBD1 (7 bases). This CDR3 has 13 amino acids. Germline assignment: CDR1 MNHEY and CDR2 SMNVEV (reference sequence). Trimming stripped 2 bases from V and 7 bases from J, with 12 bases between. CDR3 DNA sequence: TGTGCCAGCAGTTTAAGGGCAGGGGGGGAGCAGTACTTC. It translates to CASSLRAGGEQYF.

The rearrangement joins TRBV11-1 to TRBJ2-7; a possible D gene is TRBD1 (6 bases). The CDR3 has 16 amino acids. V was pared by 2 bases and J by 6 bases, with 20 bases between. Germline CDR1 is SGHAT and CDR2 is FQDESV (reference sequence). In DNA, the CDR3 is TGTGCCAGCAGCTTACTCGCCGGGCAGGGGAGTAGCGAGCAGTACTTC. Translated: CASSLLAGQGSSEQYF.

The chain uses TRBV4-2 and TRBJ1-2; no firm D call. In germline, CDR1 is LGHNA, CDR2 YNFKEQ. The CDR3 contains 13 residues. V was pared by 4 bases and J by 2 bases, with 8 bases between. The CDR3 DNA reads as TGTGCCAGCAGCCGGGAGAACAACTATGGCTACACCTTC. This codes for CASSRENNYGYTF.

DNA for the CDR3: TGTGCCATCCGAACTGCCCTATCGGGGGCCAACGTCCTGACTTTC. It encodes CAIRTALSGANVLTF. This sequence joins TRBV10-3 and TRBJ2-6; no reliable D call. CDR1 and CDR2 from the germline V gene are ENHRY and SYGVKD. V gave up 8 bases and J gave up 4 bases, with 15 bases separating them. The CDR3 is made up of 15 amino acids.

The chain carries TRBV5-1 and TRBJ2-7, with a possible D match to TRBD2 (5 bases). The germline gives CDR1 SGHRS, CDR2 YFSETQ. The V end lost 2 bases, the J end lost 0 bases, and 9 bases lay between the germline ends. The CDR3 is 14 amino acids. The DNA for the CDR3 is TGCGCCAGCAGCTTAAGAGGACTCTCCTACGAGCAGTACTTC. Encoded protein: CASSLRGLSYEQYF.

The V call is TRBV11-3, the J call TRBJ2-1, with 16 positions matching TRBD2. This CDR3 is built from 17 residues. Trimming took 4 bases from V and 13 from J; bases not matched to a gene: 13. Germline lookup yields CDR1 SGHNT and CDR2 YENEEA. This chain's CDR3 is CASSSGTSGGAQDRQFF. DNA for the CDR3: TGTGCCAGCAGCTCCGGGACTAGCGGGGGGGCCCAGGACCGCCAGTTCTTC.